The sequence of this TCR beta chain was determined in a study of shared clonotypes between healthy human individuals. Background on the study: Researchers drew samples from two women and a few men aged 18 to 49.

The naive CD8 population came from CD45RO-negative cells selected for CCR7, without terminally differentiated effector memory CD45RA+ cells. On this clone itself: Its antigen remains unknown.

DNA at 200 ng, 25,000 to 35,000 T cell genomes, went into sorted-subset replicate PCRs. Only in-frame clones appear in the TCRdb table, and some are missing; sequencing was by immunoSEQ multiplex PCR. The sample consists of millions of clones, just under 95% of them appearing once. V lost 3 bases to trimming and J lost 4 bases, with 16 bases between them. There are 17 residues in the CDR3. The germline V gene has CDR1 MNHNS and CDR2 SASEGT. Study-level results: Naive subsets tended to show greater estimated richness than memory subsets.

The rearrangement uses TRBV6-1 and TRBJ1-6; weak D call: TRBD1 (5 bases). The specimen was naive CD8+ T cells sorted from blood. This clonotype originated in a young man in good health. The CDR3 loop reads CASSEWGPQSYNSPLHF. In nucleotides, the CDR3 is TGTGCCAGCAGTGAGTGGGGACCTCAGTCGTATAATTCACCCCTCCACTTT.